This TCR beta chain was found in a study of beta chain features in type 1 diabetes. Study-wide context: Examination covered some 99,000,000 sorted cells spanning all samples.

Losses at the gene ends were 4 bases for V and 0 bases for J; bases not matched to a gene: 7. Germline V gene lookup returns CDR1 MDHEN and CDR2 SYDVKM. The length of the CDR3 is 16 residues. This clone was recorded at least ten times. Every donor had blood drawn once into heparin, approximately 120 mL on average. Once sorted, every population was more than 98% pure. The investigators reverse transcribed all of the isolated RNA, so they sequenced expressed TCRB transcripts. Generated by immunoSEQ multiplex PCR, the TCRdb table keeps only in-frame clones and is missing some. Of some 240,000 clones in the sample, under 13% were seen once.

The rearrangement joins TRBV28 to TRBJ2-3; 7 bases fit TRBD2. This clonotype was obtained from a man aged 18 to 30 in good health. Material for sequencing was central memory CD4+ T cells from blood. The CDR3 nucleotides are TGTGCCAGCAGTTCGTCTAGCGGAACTAGCACAGATACGCAGTATTTT. Protein sequence: CASSSSSGTSTDTQYF.